The rows below give T cell receptor beta chains drawn from one sample of a study of blood T cell repertoires in COVID-19. Generated by immunoSEQ multiplex PCR, the TCRdb table keeps only in-frame clones and is missing some. This sample has about 280,000 clones, with over 75% found just once. What was sequenced was peripheral blood. The receptors were sampled from a human donor in a cohort sampled during active COVID-19. Both conserved end residues are part of each CDR3. Fields, in order: V gene, CDR3 length, D gene, CDR3 protein. A D gene is named only where the DNA matches it firmly.

TRBV18,15,-,CASSPLGGTGVEQFF
TRBV5-6,15,TRBD1,CASSLYRGLNSPLHF
TRBV5-1,18,TRBD1,CASSLAWTGGAPGNTIYF
TRBV6-5,15,-,CASSTTGAAKNIQYF
TRBV7-2,15,TRBD1,CASSGRQGGVNEQFF
TRBV7-6,16,-,CASSLSGPPTNEKLFF
TRBV6-5,14,TRBD1,CASSYGTEDYGYTF
TRBV6-5,13,-,CASSYHSPTEAFF
TRBV29-1,13,-,CSVGRRDTGELFF
TRBV20-1,11,TRBD1,CSAPDRAEYTF
TRBV3-1/TRBV3-2,15,TRBD2,CASSSQASGDNEQFF
TRBV5-1,14,-,CASSAAGLPNEQFF
TRBV14,13,-,CASSQTIHNEQFF
TRBV6-5,15,-,CASSSSGPNSYEQYF
TRBV19,17,-,CASSRQATASGANVLTF
TRBV10-3,12,-,CAISEQDHTIYF
TRBV28,16,TRBD1,CASSLGWGQGNEKLFF
TRBV12-3/TRBV12-4,13,-,CASRPTDQETQYF
TRBV19,17,TRBD1,CASSIGGGQGLNTEAFF
TRBV3-1/TRBV3-2,15,TRBD1,CASRTTGVSNNEQFF
TRBV4-1,17,TRBD2,CASSQETSGSRIDTQYF
TRBV7-3,17,TRBD2,CASSLTVASGRVYEQFF
TRBV6-5,14,-,CASSYPGLSDVLTF
TRBV9,15,TRBD2,CASSVELAGVGEQFF
TRBV7-9,12,-,CASSLVSQPQHF
TRBV28,18,TRBD1,CASSSGTDLYRSSYEQYF
TRBV27,15,-,CASSPREQGNTEAFF
TRBV10-3,16,TRBD2,CAISESSLAGGNEQFF
TRBV29-1,12,TRBD1,CSAPGTGLGYTF
TRBV19,13,-,CASSQTSSYEQYF
TRBV25-1,14,-,CASSQTGLNQPQHF
TRBV4-1,17,TRBD1,CASSQVFRDRDTDTQYF
TRBV3-1/TRBV3-2,14,TRBD2,CASSQIAGVYEQYF
TRBV7-2,15,TRBD2,CASSFLAGSTDTQYF
TRBV2,14,TRBD2,CASKGGRGAYEQYF
TRBV28,12,TRBD1,CASSSRTGEAFF
TRBV5-1,14,TRBD2,CASKTSGTQGELFF
TRBV4-2,17,-,CASSHKGRGRDQETQYF
TRBV4-3,14,-,CASSQSPGTYEQYF
TRBV5-1,14,-,CASGREGLFTEAFF
TRBV7-9,15,-,CASSLQGGETGELFF
TRBV3-1/TRBV3-2,12,TRBD1,CASSPGGTEAFF
TRBV7-2,14,-,CASSLFSEAYEQYF
TRBV28,13,TRBD1,CASSFNRGTEAFF
TRBV4-1,16,-,CASSRPTTLSTDTQYF
TRBV2,12,-,CASRRGKETQYF
TRBV19,16,TRBD2,CASSIWSGRNQETQYF
TRBV10-3,13,-,CAISTGILYEQYF
TRBV5-1,16,TRBD1,CASSLATGVSYNEQFF
TRBV19,16,TRBD2,CASKGRAGAILETQYF
TRBV27,13,-,CASGGDTYNEQFF
TRBV27,16,-,CASSLGRGAGANVLTF
TRBV5-4,14,-,CASSIRGFNQPQHF
TRBV27,16,TRBD2,CASSYMPPTSADTQYF
TRBV7-2,14,-,CASTGRGSGNTIYF